These 31 T cell receptor beta chains originate from one sample sequenced in a study of cytomegalovirus exposure and HLA in healthy donors. The study ran its PCR with 60 Vbeta and 13 Jbeta primers. The assay was immunoSEQ multiplex PCR, and TCRdb's table has in-frame clones only and misses some. Of under 250,000 clones listed, around 77% were seen once; the top ten hold under 3%. The sample consisted of PBMCs. These receptors were collected from a woman aged 25 to 39 in good health and CMV-seronegative.

This chain joins TRBV11-2 and TRBJ2-7, with D possibly being TRBD2 (6 bases). V dropped 3 bases and J dropped 6 bases, with 21 bases sitting between them. The germline V gene has CDR1 SGHAT and CDR2 FQNNGV. This CDR3 is built from 16 residues. The CDR3 here is CASSFDSGGWAGEQYF. The CDR3 DNA sequence: TGTGCCAGCAGCTTTGATAGCGGCGGTTGGGCTGGCGAGCAGTACTTC.

The chain is built from TRBV6-5 and TRBJ1-2; 11 bases fit TRBD1. The junction had 10 bases not matched to a gene; V was cut back by 6 bases and J by 7 bases. CDR3 length: 15 residues. Per the germline V gene, CDR1 is MNHEY and CDR2 is SVGAGI. In nucleotides, the CDR3 is TGTGCCAGCAGCCCCGGGACAGGGGGGGGTCTTGGCTACACCTTC. Translation: CASSPGTGGGLGYTF.

This clone is a singleton in its sample. This chain links TRBV5-8 with TRBJ2-3; D unresolved. The CDR3 length is 14 residues. V was clipped by 0 bases and J by 1 base, with 6 bases between them. The germline V gene has CDR1 SGHTS and CDR2 YDEGEE. CDR3 sequence (DNA): TGTGCCAGCAGCTTGGGCGTCCGCACAGATACGCAGTATTTT. It is translated as CASSLGVRTDTQYF.

The J gene is TRBJ2-1, the V gene TRBV5-1, with 8 bases identical to TRBD2. Germline V gives CDR1 SGHRS, CDR2 YFSETQ. The CDR3 extends over 14 amino acids. V lost 1 base and J lost 7; bases outside the gene matches: 4. In DNA form, the CDR3 reads TGCGCCAGCAGCTTGACTAGCGGAACAAATGAGCAGTTCTTC. It encodes CASSLTSGTNEQFF.

The V and J genes are TRBV5-1 and TRBJ2-7, with D tentatively TRBD2 (6 bases). CDR3 length: 13 residues. The V and J ends lost 3 bases and 12 bases respectively, with 19 bases between them. From germline, CDR1 is SGHRS and CDR2 YFSETQ. Here the CDR3 DNA reads TGCGCCAGCAGCTCCGACCCGGGAGCCCCGTGGTACTTC. It codes for CASSSDPGAPWYF.

Of note for this clone: The junction differs from germline at one of its ends, possibly a read error. This chain uses TRBV27 with TRBJ1-2; D unresolved. The CDR3 has 13 residues. Germline V gene data show CDR1 as MNHEY and CDR2 as SMNVEV (reference sequence). The CDR3 nucleotides read TGTGCCAGCAGTTTATCGGAGGGTTATGGCTACCCCTTC. Amino acid sequence: CASSLSEGYGYPF.

The rearrangement links TRBV21-1 to TRBJ2-5; the table gives TRBD2 as D, unverified against the DNA. TRBV21-1 is a documented pseudogene. The CDR3 spans 12 residues. CDR3 residues: CASSKRVWEQYF. The CDR3 DNA is TGTGCCAGCAGCAAAAGGGTCTGGGAGCAGTACTTC.

The CDR3 region is CASSYSLTGPWGTIYF. CDR3 coding DNA: TGTGCCAGCAGTTACTCGCTTACAGGACCTTGGGGCACCATATATTTT. The chain recombines TRBV6-5 with TRBJ1-3, with D possibly matching TRBD1 (5 bases). CDR1 and CDR2 (germline): MNHEY, SVGAGI. This CDR3 is built from 16 residues. The ends were cut back, 0 bases at V and 9 bases at J, with 18 bases in the middle.

The chain recombines TRBV2 with TRBJ1-1, with D possibly TRBD1 on 6 matching bases. V was clipped by 4 bases and J by 5 bases, with 11 bases between them. The CDR3 has 13 residues. Germline V lookup: CDR1 SNHLY, CDR2 FYNNEI. The CDR3 protein is CASSVDRTTEAFF. The CDR3 DNA is TGTGCCAGCAGTGTAGACAGGACAACTGAAGCTTTCTTT.

This clone was detected once. V and J are TRBV5-1 and TRBJ2-2; D ambiguous. With 0 bases removed from V and 12 bases from J, the gap between germline ends came to 12 bases. The length of the CDR3 is 13 residues. Germline V gives CDR1 SGHRS, CDR2 YFSETQ. The CDR3 DNA sequence: TGCGCCAGCAGCTTGGACAGATACGACAAGCTGTTTTTT. Its translation: CASSLDRYDKLFF.

With respect to this clone: Additional DNA sequences in this sample encode the identical CDR3. V gene TRBV19 combines with J gene TRBJ1-3; 7 positions match TRBD1. Trimming at V came to 5 bases and at J to 2 bases, leaving 3 bases not matched to a gene. The CDR3 sequence is 14 residues long. Germline CDR1 and CDR2: LNHDA and SQIVND (reference sequence). The CDR3 protein is CASSLTGAGNTIYF. CDR3 bases: TGTGCCAGTAGTCTTACAGGGGCTGGAAACACCATATATTTT. Full variable domain (outside the CDR3, taken from reference TRBV19 and TRBJ1-3): DGGITQSPKYLFRKEGQNVTLSCEQNLNHDAMYWYRQDPGQGLRLIYYSQIVNDFQKGDIAEGYSVSREKKESFPLTVTSAQKNPTAFYLCASSLTGAGNTIYFGEGSWLTVV.

The chain combines TRBV10-3 with TRBJ2-2; D possibly corresponds to TRBD1 (5 bases). The CDR3 covers 19 residues. V was pared by 0 bases and J by 2 bases, with 19 bases between. Germline lookup yields CDR1 ENHRY and CDR2 SYGVKD. The CDR3 nucleotides read TGTGCCATCAGTGAGTCGGTGACAGAGAGCTACAAAAACACCGGGGAGCTGTTTTTT. It yields the protein CAISESVTESYKNTGELFF.

Note on this clone: A junction boundary mismatches the germline segment, possibly from a read error. This chain connects TRBV5-4 to TRBJ2-3, with TRBD1 as a possible D gene (6 bases). The CDR3 is made up of 15 amino acids. Germline V lookup: CDR1 SGHNT, CDR2 YYREEE (reference sequence). The DNA for the CDR3 is TGTGCCGGCAGCTTGTCCAGGGGAAGCACAGATACGCAGTATTTT. The encoded protein is CAGSLSRGSTDTQYF.

The V and J genes are TRBV5-4 and TRBJ2-7, with 11 bases fitting TRBD2. This CDR3 has 15 residues. The ends lost 4 bases at V and 3 bases at J; junction bases unmatched: 6. Germline CDR1 SGHNT, CDR2 YYREEE (reference sequence). Here the CDR3 DNA reads TGTGCCAGCAGCAAAGGACTAGCGGGCGGCTACGAGCAGTACTTC. Translated: CASSKGLAGGYEQYF. Full variable domain (remainder filled in from reference TRBV5-4 and TRBJ2-7): ETGVTQSPTHLIKTRGQQVTLRCSSQSGHNTVSWYQQALGQGPQFIFQYYREEENGRGNFPPRFSGLQFPNYSSELNVNALELDDSALYLCASSKGLAGGYEQYFGPGTRLTVT.

The chain joins TRBV5-1 to TRBJ1-1, with D possibly being TRBD1 (6 bases). With 4 bases removed from V and 3 bases from J, the gap between germline ends came to 13 bases. Germline CDR1 is SGHRS and CDR2 is YFSETQ. This CDR3 has 14 amino acids. The CDR3 reads CASSLPDSYTEAFF. The DNA of the CDR3 is TGCGCCAGCAGCCTCCCGGACAGCTACACTGAAGCTTTCTTT.

J is TRBJ2-5 and V is TRBV5-1; weak D call: TRBD1 (5 bases). CDR1 and CDR2 (germline): SGHRS, YFSETQ. This CDR3 comprises 13 residues. V was clipped by 6 bases and J by 2 bases, with 11 bases between them. The CDR3 DNA reads as TGCGCCAGCATGGGGCTAGGACAAGAGACCCAGTACTTC. Its translation is CASMGLGQETQYF.

DNA of the CDR3: TGTGCCAGCGGACAGGGCTACAATCAGCCCCAGCATTTT. Translation gives CASGQGYNQPQHF. The chain carries TRBV6-5 and TRBJ1-5; 8 positions agree with TRBD1. The trim removed 8 bases at V and 3 bases at J, leaving 3 bases unmatched. Germline V lookup: CDR1 MNHEY, CDR2 SVGAGI. The CDR3 extends over 13 amino acids.

The gene calls are TRBV11-2 and TRBJ2-2; D gene uncertain. The CDR3 runs to 14 residues. In germline, CDR1 is SGHAT, CDR2 FQNNGV. Trimming left V 2 bases short and J 7 bases short, with 11 bases between. The CDR3 protein is CASSLPGWNGELFF. The CDR3 DNA reads as TGTGCCAGCAGCTTACCCGGGTGGAACGGGGAGCTGTTTTTT. The whole variable domain, filled in from reference TRBV11-2 and TRBJ2-2, reads EAGVAQSPRYKIIEKRQSVAFWCNPISGHATLYWYQQILGQGPKLLIQFQNNGVVDDSQLPKDRFSAERLKGVDSTLKIQPAKLEDSAVYLCASSLPGWNGELFFGEGSRLTVL.

J is TRBJ2-1 and V is TRBV4-1; 7 positions agree with TRBD1. CDR3 length: 14 amino acids. Germline lookup yields CDR1 MGHRA and CDR2 YSYEKL. Losses at the gene ends were 5 bases for V and 3 bases for J; bases not matched to a gene: 4. CDR3 region: CASSDRVDYNEQFF. CDR3 nucleotides: TGCGCCAGCAGCGACAGGGTGGACTACAATGAGCAGTTCTTC.

V and J are TRBV10-3 and TRBJ2-5; 15 bases fit TRBD2. The CDR3 contains 15 residues. Germline-derived CDR1 and CDR2 are ENHRY and SYGVKD. The ends lost 10 bases at V and 5 bases at J; junction bases unmatched: 8. The CDR3 here is CATRTSGRAEETQYF. The CDR3 coding sequence is TGTGCCACCCGGACTAGCGGGAGGGCGGAGGAGACCCAGTACTTC.

The rearrangement joins TRBV6-1 to TRBJ1-2; possibly TRBD1 for D (6 bases). The V gene's germline CDR1 is MNHNS and CDR2 SASEGT. The ends were cut back, 6 bases at V and 5 bases at J, with 10 bases in the middle. This CDR3 contains 12 residues. CDR3 bases: TGTGCCAGCAGGGACAGCATTTATGGCTACACCTTC. Amino acid sequence: CASRDSIYGYTF.

This chain connects TRBV10-2 to TRBJ1-1, with D tentatively TRBD1 (6 bases). CDR1 is WSHSY and CDR2 is SAAADI in the germline V gene. Trimming removed 10 bases at V and 6 bases at J, with 15 bases between. This CDR3 contains 12 residues. The CDR3 protein is CATTQGSAEAFF. CDR3 in DNA: TGCGCCACCACTCAGGGGTCCGCTGAAGCTTTCTTT.

The table lists this clone with a few counts. V is TRBV25-1 and J is TRBJ2-1, with TRBD2 matching 8 bases. Trimming at V came to 4 bases and at J to 8 bases, leaving 4 bases not matched to a gene. The germline CDR1 and CDR2 sequences are MGHDK and SYGVNS. CDR3 length: 13 amino acids. In nucleotides, the CDR3 is TGTGCCAGCAGTGCGGGACTAGACGATGAGCAGTTCTTC. Translation: CASSAGLDDEQFF.

The J gene is TRBJ2-5, the V gene TRBV11-2; the match to TRBD2 covers 8 bases. The germline gives CDR1 SGHAT, CDR2 FQNNGV. The trim removed 5 bases at V and 4 bases at J, leaving 12 bases unmatched. The CDR3 is 16 amino acids. This chain's CDR3 is CASSPVGRGGRETQYF. In nucleotides, the CDR3 is TGTGCCAGCAGCCCAGTAGGTCGGGGGGGCAGAGAGACCCAGTACTTC.

CDR3: CASTRLAGGPEQFF. DNA of the CDR3: TGTGCCAGTACACGACTAGCGGGAGGACCTGAGCAGTTCTTC. The genes are TRBV5-8 and TRBJ2-1; 13 positions match TRBD2. Germline V gives CDR1 SGHTS, CDR2 YDEGEE. Unmatched junction bases numbered 8, after V lost 8 bases and J lost 9 bases. This CDR3 has 14 residues.

The rearrangement links TRBV16 to TRBJ2-5, with 7 positions matching TRBD2. The CDR3 length is 15 residues. Germline assignment: CDR1 KGHSY and CDR2 FQNENV. The ends lost 8 bases at V and 1 base at J; junction bases unmatched: 10. The chain's CDR3 is CASLGASGIQETQYF. The CDR3 DNA follows: TGTGCCAGCCTAGGGGCTAGCGGTATCCAAGAGACCCAGTACTTC.

The rearrangement joins TRBV7-9 to TRBJ1-3, with D tentatively TRBD1 (5 bases). The V end was cut by 4 bases, the J end by 2 bases, with 9 bases between. Germline V gives CDR1 SEHNR, CDR2 FQNEAQ (reference sequence). The CDR3 consists of 14 residues. CDR3 in DNA: TGTGCCAGCAGCTCCCAAGGGGCTGGAAACACCATATATTTT. It is translated as CASSSQGAGNTIYF.

The V and J genes are TRBV6-5 and TRBJ2-2; 7 nucleotides line up with TRBD1. V was pared by 2 bases and J by 3 bases, with 6 bases of the junction left unmatched. Germline-derived CDR1 and CDR2 are MNHEY and SVGAGI. The CDR3 has 16 residues. In DNA form, the CDR3 reads TGTGCCAGCAGTTACCCGACAGGGCGATACACCGGGGAGCTGTTTTTT. Translating it yields CASSYPTGRYTGELFF.

This clone was detected once. The rearrangement links TRBV12-5 to TRBJ2-7; 9 bases fit TRBD2. The junction had 5 bases not matched to a gene; V was cut back by 0 bases and J by 2 bases. The CDR3 loop spans 16 amino acids. Germline V lookup: CDR1 LGHNT, CDR2 FRNRAP. The CDR3 loop reads CASGLVRAGGTYEQYF. The CDR3 DNA sequence: TGTGCTAGTGGTTTGGTACGCGCGGGGGGGACCTACGAGCAGTACTTC.

The rearrangement links TRBV29-1 to TRBJ1-5; TRBD1 might be the D (5 bases). CDR3 length: 14 residues. CDR1 SQVTM and CDR2 ANQGSEA come from the germline V gene. With 4 bases removed from V and 3 bases from J, the gap between germline ends came to 13 bases. The CDR3 protein is CSVVAGGYNQPQHF. The CDR3 DNA reads as TGCAGCGTTGTCGCGGGGGGGTACAATCAGCCCCAGCATTTT.

The chain carries TRBV9 and TRBJ2-2; TRBD2 matches 8 bases. The V gene end was trimmed by 0 bases and the J gene end by 4 bases; junction bases not matched to a gene: 8. The CDR3 runs 17 residues. The germline V gene has CDR1 SGDLS and CDR2 YYNGEE. The DNA of the CDR3 is TGTGCCAGCAGCGTAGCTGGAGCGGGAGTAGGCACCGGGGAGCTGTTTTTT. As protein: CASSVAGAGVGTGELFF.